One sample yielded the 12 T cell receptor beta chains listed below, sequenced in a study of blood T cells in healthy people across ages. A second PCR, run for roughly 7 to 12 cycles, used a sample-barcoded 5' primer plus a J-beta primer mix. TCRdb reprocessed the 5' RACE reads with MiXCR, giving one entry per CDR3 protein. In the table there are approximately 770,000 distinct CDR3 sequences, over 45% of which are singletons. What was sequenced was blood. These receptors were obtained from a man in his thirties or forties in good health.

This clonotype is a singleton in its sample. The chain recombines TRBV27 with TRBJ2-5; D uncertain. The CDR3 loop spans 15 amino acids. Germline CDR1 MNHEY, CDR2 SMNVEV (reference sequence). Trimming cost V 0 bases and J 5 bases, with 13 bases left between them. This chain's CDR3 is CASSLSQTSLETQYF. The CDR3 coding sequence is TGTGCCAGCAGTTTATCCCAGACTTCGCTGGAGACCCAGTACTTC.

The chain uses TRBV9 and TRBJ2-7; the D call may be TRBD1 or TRBD2 (5 bases each). The germline V and J ends were trimmed by 4 bases and 2 bases, with 16 bases remaining between them. CDR1 and CDR2 from the germline V gene are SGDLS and YYNGEE. The CDR3 spans 15 residues. CDR3 loop: CASSPLRDGTYEQYF. The CDR3 DNA is TGTGCCAGCAGCCCACTAAGGGACGGCACCTACGAGCAGTACTTC. The complete variable domain, with remaining parts taken from reference TRBV9 and TRBJ2-7, reads DSGVTQTPKHLITATGQRVTLRCSPRSGDLSVYWYQQSLDQGLQFLIQYYNGEERAKGNILERFSAQQFPDLHSELNLSSLELGDSALYFCASSPLRDGTYEQYFGPGTRLTVT.

The gene calls are TRBV9 and TRBJ2-6; D is uncertain. Germline values: CDR1 SGDLS, CDR2 YYNGEE. The ends were cut back, 0 bases at V and 2 bases at J, with 3 bases in the middle. This CDR3 is 14 amino acids long. DNA of the CDR3: TGTGCCAGCAGCGTAGCAGCTGGGGCCAACGTCCTGACTTTC. Residues: CASSVAAGANVLTF.

The V and J genes are TRBV19 and TRBJ1-3; no firm D call. The germline CDR1 and CDR2 sequences are LNHDA and SQIVND (reference sequence). The CDR3 loop spans 12 amino acids. Deletions cut 3 bases from V and 2 bases from J, with 2 bases between. The CDR3 reads CASSMAGNTIYF. The CDR3 DNA follows: TGTGCCAGTAGTATGGCTGGAAACACCATATATTTT. Based on the CDR3 plus reference TRBV19 and TRBJ1-3, the full variable domain is DGGITQSPKYLFRKEGQNVTLSCEQNLNHDAMYWYRQDPGQGLRLIYYSQIVNDFQKGDIAEGYSVSREKKESFPLTVTSAQKNPTAFYLCASSMAGNTIYFGEGSWLTVV.

The chain links TRBV10-1 to TRBJ1-2, with D uncertain. V lost 2 bases to trimming and J lost 0 bases, with 16 bases between them. Germline CDR1 and CDR2: WNHNN and SYGVQD (reference sequence). The CDR3 contains 17 residues. CDR3 in amino acids: CASSEGSLLKSNYGYTF. The CDR3 DNA sequence: TGCGCCAGCAGTGAGGGCAGCCTTTTGAAATCTAACTATGGCTACACCTTC.

The count of this clonotype is one. The chain uses TRBV20-1 and TRBJ1-4; perhaps TRBD1 as D (6 bases). Looked up from germline, CDR1 is DFQATT and CDR2 is SNEGSKA (reference sequence). This CDR3 contains 14 residues. The germline V and J ends were trimmed by 5 bases and 3 bases, with 13 bases remaining between them. This CDR3 reads CSAPDRQANEKLFF. DNA of the CDR3: TGCAGTGCTCCAGATCGACAGGCTAATGAAAAACTGTTTTTT.

The chain combines TRBV20-1 with TRBJ2-7; possible D gene TRBD2, 5 bases. Deletions cut 6 bases from V and 0 bases from J, with 18 bases between. Per the germline V gene, CDR1 is DFQATT and CDR2 is SNEGSKA (reference sequence). This CDR3 contains 15 residues. The CDR3 sequence: CSALAPAEASYEQYF. The CDR3 region has the DNA TGCAGTGCCCTAGCCCCAGCGGAGGCCTCCTACGAGCAGTACTTC.

The chain employs TRBV20-1 and TRBJ2-7; tentative D call: TRBD1 (6 bases). Germline values: CDR1 DFQATT, CDR2 SNEGSKA (reference sequence). Trimming took off 6 bases at V and 5 bases at J, with 23 bases between the two ends. There are 15 residues in the CDR3. The CDR3, as DNA: TGCAGTGCCCCACGAGCAGGGGTGAATTCGGACGAGCAGTACTTC. It specifies CSAPRAGVNSDEQYF.

A few counts support this clonotype. This sequence joins TRBV9 and TRBJ2-1, with 10 nucleotides matching TRBD1. Germline V CDR1 and CDR2: SGDLS, YYNGEE. The CDR3 has 16 amino acids. V shed 1 base, J shed 0 bases, and the junction held 1 base outside the gene matches. CDR3 DNA: TGTGCCAGCAGCGTAAGGACAGGGGGCTCCTACAATGAGCAGTTCTTC. Translation gives CASSVRTGGSYNEQFF.

The chain joins TRBV10-3 to TRBJ2-7; 10 nucleotides align to TRBD2. The CDR3 totals 14 residues. The junction had 9 bases not matched to a gene; V was cut back by 9 bases and J by 4 bases. Germline CDR1 reads ENHRY; CDR2 reads SYGVKD. The CDR3, as DNA: TGTGCCATTAGATCTAGCGGGAGTCGTTACGAGCAGTACTTC. Translating gives CAIRSSGSRYEQYF.

In DNA form, the CDR3 reads TGTGCCAGCAGCTTCCCAAGGACGCATAGGGACTACGAGCAGTACTTC. Protein: CASSFPRTHRDYEQYF. V gene TRBV7-9 combines with J gene TRBJ2-7; D uncertain. Trimming pared 3 bases from V and 3 bases from J, leaving 18 bases between. The CDR3 runs 16 residues. The germline V gene encodes CDR1 SEHNR and CDR2 FQNEAQ (reference sequence).

The CDR3, as DNA: TGTGCCAGCAGCCTCTCTGGAGGACGGGGAGCTATTACACCCCTCCACTTT. Protein product: CASSLSGGRGAITPLHF. This sequence joins TRBV7-2 and TRBJ1-6; D ambiguous. The V end lost 5 bases, the J end lost 11 bases, and 25 bases lay between the germline ends. This CDR3 comprises 17 residues. Germline V CDR1 and CDR2: SGHTA, FQGNSA.